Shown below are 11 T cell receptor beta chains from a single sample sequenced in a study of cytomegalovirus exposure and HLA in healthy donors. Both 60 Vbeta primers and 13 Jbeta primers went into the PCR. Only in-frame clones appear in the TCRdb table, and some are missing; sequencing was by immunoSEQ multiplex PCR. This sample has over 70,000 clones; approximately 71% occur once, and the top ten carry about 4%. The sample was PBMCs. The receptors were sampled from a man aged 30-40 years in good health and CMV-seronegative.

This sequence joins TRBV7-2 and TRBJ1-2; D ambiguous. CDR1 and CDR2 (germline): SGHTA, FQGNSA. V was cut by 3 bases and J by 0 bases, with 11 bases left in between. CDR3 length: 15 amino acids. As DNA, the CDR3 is TGTGCCAGCAGCTTGGTGGCAGAATCTAACTATGGCTACACCTTC. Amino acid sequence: CASSLVAESNYGYTF.

As DNA, the CDR3 is TGTGCCAGCAGCGTAGGTTCCGAGGGAAGGGGGCAAGAGACCCAGTACTTC. Protein: CASSVGSEGRGQETQYF. The genes are TRBV9 and TRBJ2-5; a weak D match, TRBD1 (6 bases). V dropped 0 bases and J dropped 2 bases, with 17 bases sitting between them. The CDR3 sequence is 17 residues long. Germline assignment: CDR1 SGDLS and CDR2 YYNGEE.

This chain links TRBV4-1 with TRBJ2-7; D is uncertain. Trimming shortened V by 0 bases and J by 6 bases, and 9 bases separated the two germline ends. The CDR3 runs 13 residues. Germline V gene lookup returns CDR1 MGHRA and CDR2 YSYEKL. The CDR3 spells CASSQDHSTEQYF. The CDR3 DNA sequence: TGCGCCAGCAGCCAAGATCATAGCACCGAGCAGTACTTC.

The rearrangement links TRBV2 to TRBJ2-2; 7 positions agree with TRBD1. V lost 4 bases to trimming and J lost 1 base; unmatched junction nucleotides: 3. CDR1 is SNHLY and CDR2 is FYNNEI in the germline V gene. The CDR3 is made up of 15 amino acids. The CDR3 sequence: CASSARTGNTGELFF. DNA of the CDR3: TGTGCCAGCAGTGCCCGGACAGGGAACACCGGGGAGCTGTTTTTT.

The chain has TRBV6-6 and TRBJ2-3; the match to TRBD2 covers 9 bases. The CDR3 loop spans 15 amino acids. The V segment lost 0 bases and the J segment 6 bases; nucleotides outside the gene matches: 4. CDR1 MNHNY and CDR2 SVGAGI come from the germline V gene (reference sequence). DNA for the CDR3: TGTGCCAGCAGTTACTCCGGGACTAGCAGGGATACGCAGTATTTT. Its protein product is CASSYSGTSRDTQYF.

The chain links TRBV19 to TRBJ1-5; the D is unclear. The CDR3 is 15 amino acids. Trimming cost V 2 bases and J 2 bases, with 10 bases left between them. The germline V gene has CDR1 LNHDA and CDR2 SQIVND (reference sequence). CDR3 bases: TGTGCCAGTAGTATAAGTACTCAAGGCAATCAGCCCCAGCATTTT. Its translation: CASSISTQGNQPQHF. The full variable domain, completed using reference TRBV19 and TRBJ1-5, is DGGITQSPKYLFRKEGQNVTLSCEQNLNHDAMYWYRQDPGQGLRLIYYSQIVNDFQKGDIAEGYSVSREKKESFPLTVTSAQKNPTAFYLCASSISTQGNQPQHFGDGTRLSIL.

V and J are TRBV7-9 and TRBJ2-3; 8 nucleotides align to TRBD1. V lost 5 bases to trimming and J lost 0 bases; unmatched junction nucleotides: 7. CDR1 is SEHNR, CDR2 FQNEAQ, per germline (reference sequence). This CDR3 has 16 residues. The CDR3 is CASSQLWTGSTDTQYF. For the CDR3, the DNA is TGTGCCAGCAGCCAATTGTGGACAGGGAGCACAGATACGCAGTATTTT.

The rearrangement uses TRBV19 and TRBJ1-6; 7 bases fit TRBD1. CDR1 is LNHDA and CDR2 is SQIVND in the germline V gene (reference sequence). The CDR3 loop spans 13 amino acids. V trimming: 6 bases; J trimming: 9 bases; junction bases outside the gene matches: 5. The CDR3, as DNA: TGTGCCAGTAGCCAGGGGGGTCGTTCACCCCTCCACTTT. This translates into CASSQGGRSPLHF.

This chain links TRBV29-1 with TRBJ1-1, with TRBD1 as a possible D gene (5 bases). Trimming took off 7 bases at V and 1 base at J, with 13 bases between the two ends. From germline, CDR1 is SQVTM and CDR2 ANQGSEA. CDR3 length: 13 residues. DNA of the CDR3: TGCAGCGCCGAGGAACAGGCGAACACTGAAGCTTTCTTT. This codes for CSAEEQANTEAFF.

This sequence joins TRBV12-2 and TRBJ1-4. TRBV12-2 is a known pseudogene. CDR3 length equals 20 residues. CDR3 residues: CASRLLIGGGSKGHNEKLFF. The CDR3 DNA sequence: TGTGCAAGTCGCTTACTCATTGGGGGGGGGTCTAAGGGCCATAATGAAAAACTGTTTTTT.

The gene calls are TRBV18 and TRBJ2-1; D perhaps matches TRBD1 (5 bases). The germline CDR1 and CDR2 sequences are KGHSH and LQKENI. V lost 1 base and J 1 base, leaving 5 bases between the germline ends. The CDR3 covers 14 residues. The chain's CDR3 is CASSPRTSYNEQFF. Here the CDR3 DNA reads TGTGCCAGCTCACCACGGACATCCTACAATGAGCAGTTCTTC.